Below, one T cell receptor (beta chain) is given with its context. Its cognate antigen is unknown. The data derive from a study of T cell repertoires in cytomegalovirus infection. Study-wide findings and caveats: The cumulative frequency of public TCR beta families identified carriers of CMV plus the relevant HLA.

TCRdb recomputed calls from the reads with MiXCR, one row per CDR3 protein. The sample carries 300,000 to 400,000 distinct CDR3 sequences, almost 30% recorded once. The sample here was cultured PBMCs, taken from culture after CMV antigen stimulation. The receptor comes from a human donor in good health (CMV status not recorded). Some clones in this sample may be carry-over from other donors' samples.

The CDR3 reads CASSAGTGHRSNQPQHF. CDR3 DNA sequence: TGTGCCAGCAGCGCGGGGACAGGACACAGGAGCAATCAGCCCCAGCATTTT. V and J are TRBV6-8 and TRBJ1-5; 8 nucleotides align to TRBD1. V gave up 6 bases and J gave up 1 base; unmatched junction bases: 11. The CDR3 spans 17 residues. Germline lookup yields CDR1 MNHGY and CDR2 SAAAGT.